These T cell receptor beta chains were read from a single sample in a study of T cells in Graves' hyperthyroidism and ophthalmopathy. TCRdb called the multiplex PCR reads again in MiXCR, with one record for every CDR3 protein. The data hold approximately 98,000 distinct CDR3 sequences, with around 40% observed a single time. Sample: peripheral blood or thyroid tissue (not recorded which). Receptors originate from a woman aged 30 to 39 with Graves' hyperthyroidism. Each CDR3 is given with its conserved first and last residue. Clone size is shown for a subset of rows, as once, few, many or a class of expanded clone.

v_gene,abundance,CDR3aa
TRBV7-2,-,CACAGVAGDGEQYF
TRBV7-9,many,CASSARGGGSTEAFF
TRBV6-5,-,CASSYSGVGLVELFF
TRBV6-6,-,CASSVFREGGFYSYTF
TRBV15,-,CATSSGGIEAFF
TRBV27,few,CASSLMNGARETQYF
TRBV12-3/TRBV12-4,many,CASRVRTADAQHF
TRBV10-3,few,CAISEAYEQYF
TRBV20-1,many,CSAGSAWGVISDTQYF
TRBV25-1,-,CACSASAGTVYEQYF
TRBV2,-,CASSSDNYGYTF
TRBV6-1,-,CASREQGDQPQHF
TRBV2,many,CASSESWPHQPQHF
TRBV19,many,CVSSRDRYQPQHF
TRBV6-6,-,CASSQMRSGRTSTQETQYF
TRBV7-2,many,CASSRFGTGFGNTIYF
TRBV7-9,-,CASSERAGNTGELFF